Listed below are T cell receptor beta chains from one sample, sequenced in a study of cytomegalovirus exposure and HLA in healthy donors. Method: immunoSEQ multiplex PCR; TCRdb's copy keeps in-frame clones and lacks some. The sample shows roughly 200,000 clones, approximately 86% of them seen only once. Material for sequencing was PBMCs. The receptors were gathered from a woman aged 30 to 39 in good health and CMV-seronegative. Each CDR3 is given with its conserved first and last residue. The D gene is left open where the match is weak. Size is stated for part of the rows, as once, few or many counts, or as a class when the clone is expanded.

CDR3: CAISDRQLNEKLFF
DNA: TGTGCCATCAGTGATAGACAGCTTAATGAAAAACTGTTTTTT
V: TRBV10-3
D: .
size: .
J: TRBJ1-4

CDR3: CASSFGLAGGPDTQYF
DNA: TGTGCCAGCAGTTTTGGACTAGCGGGAGGGCCTGATACGCAGTATTTT
V: TRBV27
D: TRBD2
size: .
J: TRBJ2-3

CDR3: CASSLLAGVGEQYF
DNA: TGTGCCAGCAGTTTACTAGCGGGAGTGGGGGAGCAGTACTTC
V: TRBV6-5
D: TRBD2
size: .
J: TRBJ2-7

CDR3: CATSRDPSPNQPQHF
DNA: TGTGCCACCAGCAGAGATCCGAGCCCCAATCAGCCCCAGCATTTT
V: TRBV15
D: .
size: .
J: TRBJ1-5

CDR3: CASSPQISGSTWNEQFF
DNA: TGTGCCAGCTCACCACAGATCAGCGGATCCACGTGGAATGAGCAGTTCTTC
V: TRBV18
D: .
size: .
J: TRBJ2-1

CDR3: CASSLDTTNEQFF
DNA: TGTGCCAGCAGCTTGGACACCACCAATGAGCAGTTCTTC
V: TRBV7-9
D: .
size: .
J: TRBJ2-1

CDR3: CASSYSSGLASNEQFF
DNA: TGTGCCAGCAGTTACTCCTCGGGACTAGCGTCGAATGAGCAGTTCTTC
V: TRBV6-5
D: TRBD2
size: .
J: TRBJ2-1

CDR3: CASSRNGRTQYF
DNA: TGCGCCAGCAGCCGCAACGGGAGGACCCAGTACTTC
V: TRBV4-1
D: .
size: .
J: TRBJ2-5

CDR3: CATGPGQRNQPQHF
DNA: TGTGCCACCGGGCCGGGACAGCGCAATCAGCCCCAGCATTTT
V: TRBV6-5
D: TRBD1
size: once
J: TRBJ1-5

CDR3: CASSLVDLQSDTQYF
DNA: TGTGCCAGCAGCTTAGTGGACTTGCAATCTGATACGCAGTATTTT
V: TRBV13
D: .
size: .
J: TRBJ2-3

CDR3: CASSDDRGRETQYF
DNA: TGTGCCAGCAGTGACGACAGGGGGCGAGAGACCCAGTACTTC
V: TRBV2
D: TRBD1
size: .
J: TRBJ2-5

CDR3: CASIQRRVPDTQYF
DNA: TGTGCCAGCATCCAACGGAGGGTCCCAGATACGCAGTATTTT
V: TRBV6-1
D: .
size: .
J: TRBJ2-3

CDR3: CASSPSGRGFVNTEAFF
DNA: TGTGCCAGCTCACCGTCAGGCAGGGGCTTCGTGAACACTGAAGCTTTCTTT
V: TRBV18
D: .
size: .
J: TRBJ1-1

CDR3: CASRALPAYEQYF
DNA: TGTGCCAGCAGGGCCCTCCCCGCCTACGAGCAGTACTTC
V: TRBV5-6
D: .
size: .
J: TRBJ2-7

CDR3: CASSEQAGNTEAFF
DNA: TGCGCCAGCAGCGAGCAGGCAGGAAACACTGAAGCTTTCTTT
V: TRBV5-1
D: .
size: .
J: TRBJ1-1

CDR3: CASGLEGAGGYTF
DNA: TGTGCCAGCGGGCTTGAGGGGGCGGGTGGCTACACCTTC
V: TRBV11-2
D: TRBD1
size: .
J: TRBJ1-2

CDR3: CAISQGGVGYGYTF
DNA: TGTGCCATCAGTCAAGGGGGTGTTGGCTATGGCTACACCTTC
V: TRBV10-3
D: .
size: .
J: TRBJ1-2

CDR3: CASSEALGGQQETQYF
DNA: TGTGCCAGCAGTGAAGCGCTAGGGGGACAACAAGAGACCCAGTACTTC
V: TRBV2
D: .
size: .
J: TRBJ2-5

CDR3: CASSVEGLPAYTQYF
DNA: TGTGCCAGCAGCGTAGAGGGACTACCGGCTTATACGCAGTATTTT
V: TRBV9
D: TRBD2
size: once
J: TRBJ2-3

CDR3: CSVTNSGNTIYF
DNA: TGCAGCGTTACAAACTCTGGAAACACCATATATTTT
V: TRBV29-1
D: .
size: .
J: TRBJ1-3

CDR3: CASSVVSGGPTEAFF
DNA: TGTGCCAGCAGCGTAGTTTCAGGGGGCCCCACTGAAGCTTTCTTT
V: TRBV9
D: TRBD1
size: .
J: TRBJ1-1

CDR3: CASTGTGPSYEQYF
DNA: TGTGCCAGCACCGGGACAGGGCCCTCCTACGAGCAGTACTTC
V: TRBV5-6
D: TRBD1
size: .
J: TRBJ2-7

CDR3: CASSWDTRTDTQYF
DNA: TGCGCCAGCAGCTGGGACACCAGGACAGATACGCAGTATTTT
V: TRBV5-1
D: .
size: .
J: TRBJ2-3

CDR3: CASSLIRGNTEAFF
DNA: TGTGCCAGCAGTTTAATACGGGGAAACACTGAAGCTTTCTTT
V: TRBV27
D: .
size: .
J: TRBJ1-1

CDR3: CASSPAPGDFSSYEQYF
DNA: TGCGCCAGCAGCCCGGCCCCGGGGGACTTCAGCTCCTACGAGCAGTACTTC
V: TRBV5-1
D: .
size: .
J: TRBJ2-7

CDR3: CASSPPQGNTIYF
DNA: TGTGCCAGCAGTCCTCCACAGGGAAACACCATATATTTT
V: TRBV6-5
D: .
size: .
J: TRBJ1-3

CDR3: CASSMTVPNTEAFF
DNA: TGCGCCAGCAGCATGACAGTACCGAACACTGAAGCTTTCTTT
V: TRBV5-1
D: .
size: few
J: TRBJ1-1

CDR3: CASSFGAETNTGELFF
DNA: TGTGCCAGCAGCTTTGGCGCGGAGACGAACACCGGGGAGCTGTTTTTT
V: TRBV7-9
D: .
size: .
J: TRBJ2-2

CDR3: CASSSLGGSYNEQFF
DNA: TGTGCCAGCAGTTCCCTCGGGGGGTCCTACAATGAGCAGTTCTTC
V: TRBV2
D: TRBD2
size: .
J: TRBJ2-1

CDR3: CASSHRDRLYEQYF
DNA: TGTGCCAGCAGTCATCGGGACAGACTCTACGAGCAGTACTTC
V: TRBV25-1
D: TRBD1
size: .
J: TRBJ2-7

CDR3: CASSYVRGAGELFF
DNA: TGTGCCAGCAGTTACGTGCGGGGTGCCGGGGAGCTGTTTTTT
V: TRBV6-5
D: .
size: .
J: TRBJ2-2

CDR3: CASAGEGYNEQFF
DNA: TGTGCCAGCGCGGGAGAGGGGTACAATGAGCAGTTCTTC
V: TRBV6-6
D: TRBD2
size: .
J: TRBJ2-1

CDR3: CASRGTSGYNEQFF
DNA: TGTGCCAGCAGGGGGACTAGCGGATACAATGAGCAGTTCTTC
V: TRBV5-8
D: TRBD2
size: .
J: TRBJ2-1

CDR3: CASSLVGGTQYF
DNA: TGTGCCAGCAGCTTGGTGGGGGGTACGCAGTATTTT
V: TRBV5-6
D: .
size: .
J: TRBJ2-3

CDR3: CASSNSGTSLGTQYF
DNA: TGTGCCAGCAGCAACTCCGGGACTAGCCTAGGTACGCAGTATTTT
V: TRBV11-2
D: TRBD2
size: few
J: TRBJ2-3

CDR3: CASSETSGTLLGTQYF
DNA: TGTGCCAGCAGCGAGACTAGCGGGACTCTCTTGGGGACCCAGTACTTC
V: TRBV9
D: TRBD2
size: .
J: TRBJ2-5

CDR3: CASSGGLAGDYEQYF
DNA: TGTGCCAGCAGCGGTGGACTAGCGGGAGACTACGAGCAGTACTTC
V: TRBV9
D: TRBD2
size: .
J: TRBJ2-7

CDR3: CSVEYRVKGNEQFF
DNA: TGCAGCGTTGAATACAGGGTAAAAGGGAATGAGCAGTTCTTC
V: TRBV29-1
D: .
size: .
J: TRBJ2-1

CDR3: CASSDPSRGQGAYGYTF
DNA: TGTGCCAGCAGTGACCCTAGCCGGGGACAGGGAGCCTATGGCTACACCTTC
V: TRBV25-1
D: TRBD1
size: .
J: TRBJ1-2

CDR3: CASSLGLAASYEQYF
DNA: TGTGCCAGCAGTTTGGGACTAGCGGCCTCCTACGAGCAGTACTTC
V: TRBV28
D: TRBD2
size: few
J: TRBJ2-7

CDR3: CASSLSGKGYEQYF
DNA: TGTGCCAGCAGTTTATCAGGGAAGGGCTACGAGCAGTACTTC
V: TRBV28
D: .
size: .
J: TRBJ2-7

CDR3: CATRPGGQANPYEQYF
DNA: TGTGCCACCCGACCGGGGGGGCAGGCGAATCCCTACGAGCAGTACTTC
V: TRBV28
D: TRBD2
size: .
J: TRBJ2-7

CDR3: CASSRDSNYGYTF
DNA: TGTGCCAGCAGCCGGGACAGTAACTATGGCTACACCTTC
V: TRBV11-2
D: TRBD1
size: .
J: TRBJ1-2

CDR3: CASSSFSGRASYNEQFF
DNA: TGTGCCAGCAGCTCCTTTAGCGGGAGGGCCTCCTACAATGAGCAGTTCTTC
V: TRBV7-9
D: TRBD2
size: .
J: TRBJ2-1

CDR3: CASSSGQGSDTEAFF
DNA: TGTGCCAGCAGCTCCGGACAGGGATCGGACACTGAAGCTTTCTTT
V: TRBV11-3
D: TRBD1
size: few
J: TRBJ1-1

CDR3: CASSQDDFGYEQYF
DNA: TGCGCCAGCAGCCAAGATGACTTCGGGTACGAGCAGTACTTC
V: TRBV4-1
D: .
size: .
J: TRBJ2-7

CDR3: CASSLDPPGEQYF
DNA: TGTGCCAGCAGCTTGGACCCCCCGGGGGAGCAGTACTTC
V: TRBV5-4
D: .
size: .
J: TRBJ2-7

CDR3: CASSKAGNDNQPQHF
DNA: TGTGCCAGCAGCAAAGCGGGCAATGACAATCAGCCCCAGCATTTT
V: TRBV21-1
D: .
size: .
J: TRBJ1-5